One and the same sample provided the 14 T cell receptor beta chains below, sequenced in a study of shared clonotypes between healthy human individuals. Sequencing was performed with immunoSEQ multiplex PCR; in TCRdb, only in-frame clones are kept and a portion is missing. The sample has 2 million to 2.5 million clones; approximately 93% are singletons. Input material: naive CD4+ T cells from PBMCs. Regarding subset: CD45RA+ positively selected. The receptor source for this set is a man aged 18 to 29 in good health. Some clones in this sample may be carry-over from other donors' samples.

CDR3 in amino acids: CASRRTGLEEKLFF. For the CDR3, the DNA is TGCGCCAGCAGGCGCACAGGGCTAGAGGAAAAACTGTTTTTT. The chain couples TRBV10-2 to TRBJ1-4; possible D gene TRBD1, 6 bases. CDR1 is WSHSY, CDR2 SAAADI, per germline. V was trimmed by 6 bases and J by 8 bases, leaving 16 bases between them. The CDR3 length is 14 residues.

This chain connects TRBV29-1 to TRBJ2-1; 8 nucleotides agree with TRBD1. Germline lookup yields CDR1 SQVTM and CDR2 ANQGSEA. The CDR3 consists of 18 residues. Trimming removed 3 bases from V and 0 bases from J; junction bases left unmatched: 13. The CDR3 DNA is TGCAGCGTTGATGGGACAGGTATAGCGAGGAGCTCCTACAATGAGCAGTTCTTC. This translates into CSVDGTGIARSSYNEQFF.

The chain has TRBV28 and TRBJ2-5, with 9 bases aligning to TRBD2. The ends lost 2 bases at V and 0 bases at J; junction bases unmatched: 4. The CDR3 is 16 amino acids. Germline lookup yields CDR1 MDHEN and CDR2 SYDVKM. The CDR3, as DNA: TGTGCCAGCAGTTTAGGACTAGCGAAGTACCAAGAGACCCAGTACTTC. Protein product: CASSLGLAKYQETQYF.

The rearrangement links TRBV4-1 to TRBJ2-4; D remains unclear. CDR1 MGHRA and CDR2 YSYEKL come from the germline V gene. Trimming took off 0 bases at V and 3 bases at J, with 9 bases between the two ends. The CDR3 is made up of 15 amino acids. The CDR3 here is CASSQDLIGKNIQYF. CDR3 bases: TGCGCCAGCAGCCAAGATCTTATAGGCAAAAACATTCAGTACTTC.

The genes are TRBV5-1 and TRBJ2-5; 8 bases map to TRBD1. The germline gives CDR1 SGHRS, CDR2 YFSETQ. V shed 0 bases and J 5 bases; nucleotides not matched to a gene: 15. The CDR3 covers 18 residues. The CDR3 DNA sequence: TGCGCCAGCAGCTTGGCCCCCAGGGGCAGGGGGCTGGGGGAGACCCAGTACTTC. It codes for CASSLAPRGRGLGETQYF.

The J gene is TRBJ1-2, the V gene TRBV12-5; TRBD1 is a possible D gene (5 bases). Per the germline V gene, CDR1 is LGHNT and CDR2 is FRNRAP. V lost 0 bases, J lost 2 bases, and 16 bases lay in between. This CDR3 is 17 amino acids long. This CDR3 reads CASGLVLWGGVNYGYTF. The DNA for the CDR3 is TGTGCTAGTGGTTTGGTACTCTGGGGAGGGGTCAACTATGGCTACACCTTC.

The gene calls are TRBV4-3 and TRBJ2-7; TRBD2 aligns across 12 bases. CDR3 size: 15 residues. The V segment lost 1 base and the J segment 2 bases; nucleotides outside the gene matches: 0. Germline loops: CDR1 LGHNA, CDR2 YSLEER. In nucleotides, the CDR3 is TGCGCCAGCAGCCAAGGGACTAGCGGGGCCTACGAGCAGTACTTC. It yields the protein CASSQGTSGAYEQYF.

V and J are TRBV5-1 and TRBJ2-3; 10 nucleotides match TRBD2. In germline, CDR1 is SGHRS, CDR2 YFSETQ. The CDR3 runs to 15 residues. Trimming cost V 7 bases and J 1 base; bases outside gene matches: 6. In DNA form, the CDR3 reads TGCGCCAGCGGTCACGGGACTAGCGGCACAGATACGCAGTATTTT. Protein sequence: CASGHGTSGTDTQYF.

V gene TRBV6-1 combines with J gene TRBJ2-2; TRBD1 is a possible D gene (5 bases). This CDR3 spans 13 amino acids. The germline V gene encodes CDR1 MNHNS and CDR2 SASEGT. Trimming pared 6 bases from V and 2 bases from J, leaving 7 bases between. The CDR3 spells CASRDRNTGELFF. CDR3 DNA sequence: TGTGCCAGCAGAGACAGAAACACCGGGGAGCTGTTTTTT.

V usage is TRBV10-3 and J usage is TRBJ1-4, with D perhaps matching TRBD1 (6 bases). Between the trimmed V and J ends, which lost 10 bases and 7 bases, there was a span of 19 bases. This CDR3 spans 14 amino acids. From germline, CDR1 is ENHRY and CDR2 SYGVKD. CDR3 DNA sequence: TGTGCCACTTCCCTCGGGGAGGGGGGTGAAAAACTGTTTTTT. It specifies CATSLGEGGEKLFF.

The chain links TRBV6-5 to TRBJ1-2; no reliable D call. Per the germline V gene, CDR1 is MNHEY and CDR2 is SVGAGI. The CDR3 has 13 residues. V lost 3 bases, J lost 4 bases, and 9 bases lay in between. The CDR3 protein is CASSYRLSYGYTF. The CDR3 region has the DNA TGTGCCAGCAGTTATAGGCTTAGCTATGGCTACACCTTC.

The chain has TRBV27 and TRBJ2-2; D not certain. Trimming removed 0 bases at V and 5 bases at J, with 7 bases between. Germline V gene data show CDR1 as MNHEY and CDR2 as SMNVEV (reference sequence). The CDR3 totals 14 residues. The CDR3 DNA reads TGTGCCAGCAGTTTATCGATGTTTACCGGGGAGCTGTTTTTT. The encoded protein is CASSLSMFTGELFF.

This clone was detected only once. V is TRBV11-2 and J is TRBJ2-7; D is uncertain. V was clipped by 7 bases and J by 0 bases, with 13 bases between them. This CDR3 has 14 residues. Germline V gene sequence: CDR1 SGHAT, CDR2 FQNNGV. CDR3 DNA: TGTGCCAGCACCCCGCCCAGGAGCTCCTACGAGCAGTACTTC. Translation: CASTPPRSSYEQYF. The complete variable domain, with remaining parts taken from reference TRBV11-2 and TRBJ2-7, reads EAGVAQSPRYKIIEKRQSVAFWCNPISGHATLYWYQQILGQGPKLLIQFQNNGVVDDSQLPKDRFSAERLKGVDSTLKIQPAKLEDSAVYLCASTPPRSSYEQYFGPGTRLTVT.

The CDR3 coding sequence is TGTGCCAGCAGTCTGGCAGCCTACGAGCAGTACTTC. Its protein is CASSLAAYEQYF. This chain joins TRBV5-6 and TRBJ2-7; D not resolved. Trimming took 5 bases from V and 2 from J, leaving 8 bases between them. CDR1 SGHDT and CDR2 YYEEEE come from the germline V gene. The CDR3 covers 12 residues.